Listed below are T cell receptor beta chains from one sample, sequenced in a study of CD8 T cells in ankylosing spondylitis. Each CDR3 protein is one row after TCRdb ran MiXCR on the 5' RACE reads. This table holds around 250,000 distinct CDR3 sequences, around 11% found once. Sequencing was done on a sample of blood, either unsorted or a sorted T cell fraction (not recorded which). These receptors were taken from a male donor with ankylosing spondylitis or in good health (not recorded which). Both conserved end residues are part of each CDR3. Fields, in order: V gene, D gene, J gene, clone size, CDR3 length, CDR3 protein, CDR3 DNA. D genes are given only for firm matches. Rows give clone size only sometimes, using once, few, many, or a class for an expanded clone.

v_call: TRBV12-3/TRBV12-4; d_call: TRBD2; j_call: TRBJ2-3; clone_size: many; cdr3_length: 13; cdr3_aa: CASSETSGDTQYF; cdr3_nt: TGTGCCAGCAGTGAAACTAGCGGCGATACGCAGTATTTT
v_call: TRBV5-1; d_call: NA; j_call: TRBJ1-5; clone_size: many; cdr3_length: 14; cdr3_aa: CASRGAGWDQPQHF; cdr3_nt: TGCGCCAGCAGGGGTGCGGGGTGGGATCAGCCCCAGCATTTT
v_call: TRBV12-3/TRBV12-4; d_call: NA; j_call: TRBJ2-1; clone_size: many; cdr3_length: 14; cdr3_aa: CASSFNAASDEQFF; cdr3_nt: TGTGCCAGCAGTTTTAATGCAGCGAGCGATGAGCAGTTCTTC
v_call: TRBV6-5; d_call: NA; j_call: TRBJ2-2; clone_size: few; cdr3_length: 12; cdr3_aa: CASGMWTGELFF; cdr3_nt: TGTGCCAGCGGGATGTGGACCGGGGAGCTGTTTTTT
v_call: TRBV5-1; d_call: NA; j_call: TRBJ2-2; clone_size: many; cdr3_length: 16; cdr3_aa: CASSLSEISNTGELFF; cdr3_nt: TGCGCCAGCAGCTTATCTGAGATCTCAAACACCGGGGAGCTGTTTTTT
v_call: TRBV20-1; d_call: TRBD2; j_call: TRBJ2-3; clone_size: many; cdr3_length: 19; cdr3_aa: CSARVRAATSGRGTDTQYF; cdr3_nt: TGCAGTGCTAGGGTCCGTGCCGCGACTAGCGGGAGAGGGACAGATACGCAGTATTTT
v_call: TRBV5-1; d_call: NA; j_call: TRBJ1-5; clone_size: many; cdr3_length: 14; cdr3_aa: CASSLGGMDQPQHF; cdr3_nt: TGCGCCAGCAGCTTGGGGGGTATGGACCAGCCCCAGCATTTT
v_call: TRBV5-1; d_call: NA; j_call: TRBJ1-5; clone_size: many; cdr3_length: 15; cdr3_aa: CASSLAGEDNQPQHF; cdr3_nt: TGCGCCAGCAGCTTGGCCGGGGAGGACAATCAGCCCCAGCATTTT
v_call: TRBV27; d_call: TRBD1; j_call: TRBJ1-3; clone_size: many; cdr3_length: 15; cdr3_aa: CASRPRDSTGNTIYF; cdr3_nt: TGTGCCAGCAGACCCCGGGACAGCACAGGCAACACCATATATTTT
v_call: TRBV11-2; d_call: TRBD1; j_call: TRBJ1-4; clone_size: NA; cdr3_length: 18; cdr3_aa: CASSSMKPGQGTNEKLFF; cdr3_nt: TGTGCCAGCAGCTCCATGAAGCCGGGACAGGGGACTAATGAAAAACTGTTTTTT
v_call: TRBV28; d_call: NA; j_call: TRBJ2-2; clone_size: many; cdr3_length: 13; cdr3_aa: CASRLEVTGELFF; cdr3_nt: TGTGCCAGCCGGTTAGAAGTCACCGGGGAGCTGTTTTTT
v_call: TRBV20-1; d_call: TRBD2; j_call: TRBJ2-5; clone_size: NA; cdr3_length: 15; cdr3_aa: CSAYQTSGDKETQYF; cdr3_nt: TGCAGTGCTTACCAGACTAGCGGGGATAAAGAGACCCAGTACTTC
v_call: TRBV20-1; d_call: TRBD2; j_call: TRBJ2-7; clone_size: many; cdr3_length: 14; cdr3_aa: CSAREGAGPYEQYF; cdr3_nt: TGCAGTGCTAGAGAAGGAGCGGGACCCTACGAGCAGTACTTC
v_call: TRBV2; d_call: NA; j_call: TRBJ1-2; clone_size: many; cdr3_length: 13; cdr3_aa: CASSGQPSYGYTF; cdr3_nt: TGTGCCAGCAGTGGTCAACCGAGCTATGGCTACACCTTC
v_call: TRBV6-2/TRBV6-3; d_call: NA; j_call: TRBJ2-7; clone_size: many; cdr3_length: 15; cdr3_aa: CASSHRTSNWGEQYF; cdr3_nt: TGTGCCAGCAGCCACCGGACTTCCAACTGGGGGGAGCAGTACTTC
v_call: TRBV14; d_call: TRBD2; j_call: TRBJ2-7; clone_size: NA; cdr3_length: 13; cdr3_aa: CASSLGAGNEQYF; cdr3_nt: TGTGCCAGCAGCCTAGGAGCGGGAAACGAGCAGTACTTC
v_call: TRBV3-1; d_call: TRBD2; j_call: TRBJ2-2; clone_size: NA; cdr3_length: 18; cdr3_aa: CACSQVPHIGLAVGELFF; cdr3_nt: TGTGCCTGCTCCCAAGTCCCTCATATCGGACTAGCGGTCGGGGAGCTGTTTTTT
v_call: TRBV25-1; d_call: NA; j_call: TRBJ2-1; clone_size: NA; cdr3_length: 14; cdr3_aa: CASSGTVGTNEQFF; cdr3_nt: TGTGCCAGCAGTGGGACAGTCGGGACAAATGAGCAGTTCTTC